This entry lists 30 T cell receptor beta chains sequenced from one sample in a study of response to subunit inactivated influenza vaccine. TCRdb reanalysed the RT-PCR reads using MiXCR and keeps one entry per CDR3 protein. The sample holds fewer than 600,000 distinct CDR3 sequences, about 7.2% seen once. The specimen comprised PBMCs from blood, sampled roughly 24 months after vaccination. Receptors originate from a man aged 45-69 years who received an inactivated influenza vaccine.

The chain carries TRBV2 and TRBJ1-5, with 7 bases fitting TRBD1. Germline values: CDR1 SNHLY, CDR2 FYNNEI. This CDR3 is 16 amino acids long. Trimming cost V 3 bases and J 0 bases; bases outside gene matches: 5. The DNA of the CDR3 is TGTGCCAGCAGTGAGGGGACAGTTTATAGCAATCAGCCCCAGCATTTT. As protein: CASSEGTVYSNQPQHF. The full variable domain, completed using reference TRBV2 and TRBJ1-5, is EPEVTQTPSHQVTQMGQEVILRCVPISNHLYFYWYRQILGQKVEFLVSFYNNEISEKSEIFDDQFSVERPDGSNFTLKIRSTKLEDSAMYFCASSEGTVYSNQPQHFGDGTRLSIL.

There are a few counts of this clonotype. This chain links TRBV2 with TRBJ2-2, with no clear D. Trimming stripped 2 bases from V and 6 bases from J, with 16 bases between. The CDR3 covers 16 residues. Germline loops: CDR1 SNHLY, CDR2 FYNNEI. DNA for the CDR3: TGTGCCAGCAGTGAAAGACGCATCCGAAACGCCGGGGAGCTGTTTTTT. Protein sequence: CASSERRIRNAGELFF.

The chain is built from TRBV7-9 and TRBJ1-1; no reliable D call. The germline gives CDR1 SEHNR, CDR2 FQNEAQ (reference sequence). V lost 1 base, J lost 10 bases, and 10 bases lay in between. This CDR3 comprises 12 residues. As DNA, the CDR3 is TGTGCCAGCAGCTTAGGGACCGGGTTAGCTTTCTTT. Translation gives CASSLGTGLAFF.

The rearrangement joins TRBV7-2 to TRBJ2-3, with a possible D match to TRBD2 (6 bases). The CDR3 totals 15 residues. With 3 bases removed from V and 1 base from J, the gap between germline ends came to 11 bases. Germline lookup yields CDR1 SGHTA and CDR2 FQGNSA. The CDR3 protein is CASSFQAGRTDTQYF. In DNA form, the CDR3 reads TGTGCCAGCAGCTTCCAGGCGGGGCGCACAGATACGCAGTATTTT.

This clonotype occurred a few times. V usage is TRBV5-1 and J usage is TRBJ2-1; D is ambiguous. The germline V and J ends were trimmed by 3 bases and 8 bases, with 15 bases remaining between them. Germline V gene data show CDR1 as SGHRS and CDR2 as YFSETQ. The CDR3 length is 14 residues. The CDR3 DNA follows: TGCGCCAGCAGCTCCCTAGGTATAAGGGATGAGCAGTTCTTC. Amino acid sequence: CASSSLGIRDEQFF.

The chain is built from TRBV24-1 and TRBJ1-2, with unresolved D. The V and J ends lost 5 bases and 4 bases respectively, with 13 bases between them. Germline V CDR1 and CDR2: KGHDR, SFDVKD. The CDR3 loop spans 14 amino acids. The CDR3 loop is CATSGPAHSYGYTF. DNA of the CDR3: TGTGCCACCAGTGGCCCGGCCCACTCCTATGGCTACACCTTC.

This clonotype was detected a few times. The CDR3 spells CSARAPGPSSYNSPLHF. DNA for the CDR3: TGCAGTGCTAGAGCACCGGGGCCGAGCTCCTATAATTCACCCCTCCACTTT. The chain couples TRBV20-1 to TRBJ1-6, with D maybe TRBD1 (5 bases). V was pared by 1 base and J by 0 bases, with 13 bases between. The germline gives CDR1 DFQATT, CDR2 SNEGSKA (reference sequence). The CDR3 runs 17 residues.

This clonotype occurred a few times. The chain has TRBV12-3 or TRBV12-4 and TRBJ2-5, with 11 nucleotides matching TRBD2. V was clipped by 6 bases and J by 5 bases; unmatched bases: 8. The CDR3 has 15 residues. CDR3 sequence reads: CASSRRRTSGETQYF. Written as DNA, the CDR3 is TGTGCCAGCAGCCGCCGTAGGACTAGCGGGGAGACCCAGTACTTC.

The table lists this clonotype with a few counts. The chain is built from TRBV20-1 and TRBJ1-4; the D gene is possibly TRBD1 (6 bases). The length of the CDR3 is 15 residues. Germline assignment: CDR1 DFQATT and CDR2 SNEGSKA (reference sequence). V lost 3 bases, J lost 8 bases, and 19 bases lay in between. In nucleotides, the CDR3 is TGCAGTGCTAGGGAAACAGGGATCCTGGGAGAAAAACTGTTTTTT. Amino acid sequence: CSARETGILGEKLFF.

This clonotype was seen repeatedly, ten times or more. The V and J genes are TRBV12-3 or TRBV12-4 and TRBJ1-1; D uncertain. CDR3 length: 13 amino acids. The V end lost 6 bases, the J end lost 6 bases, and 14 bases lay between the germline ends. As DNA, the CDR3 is TGTGCCAGCAGCCAAGGGCAGAAGGCTGAAGCTTTCTTT. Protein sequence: CASSQGQKAEAFF.

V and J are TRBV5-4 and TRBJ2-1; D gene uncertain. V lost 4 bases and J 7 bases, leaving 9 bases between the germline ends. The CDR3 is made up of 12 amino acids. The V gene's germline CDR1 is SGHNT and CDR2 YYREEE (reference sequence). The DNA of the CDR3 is TGTGCCAGCAGCGGTGTCGCGAATGAGCAGTTCTTC. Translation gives CASSGVANEQFF.

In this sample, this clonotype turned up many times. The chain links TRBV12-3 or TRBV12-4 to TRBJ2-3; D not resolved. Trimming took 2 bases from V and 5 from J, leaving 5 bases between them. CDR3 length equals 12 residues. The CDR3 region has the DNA TGTGCCAGCAGTTTAATAGTAGATACGCAGTATTTT. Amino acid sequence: CASSLIVDTQYF.

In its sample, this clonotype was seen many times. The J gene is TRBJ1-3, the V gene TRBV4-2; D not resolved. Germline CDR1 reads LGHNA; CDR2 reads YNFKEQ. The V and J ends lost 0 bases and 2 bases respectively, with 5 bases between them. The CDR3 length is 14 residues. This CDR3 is CASSQDFPGNTIYF. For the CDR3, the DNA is TGTGCCAGCAGCCAAGATTTCCCTGGAAACACCATATATTTT.

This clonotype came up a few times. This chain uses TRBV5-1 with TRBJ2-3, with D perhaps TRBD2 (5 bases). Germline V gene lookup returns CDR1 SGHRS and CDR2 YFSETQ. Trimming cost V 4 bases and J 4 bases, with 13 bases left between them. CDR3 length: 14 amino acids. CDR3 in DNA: TGCGCCAGCAGCGGAGGACTCAGCCCAGATACGCAGTATTTT. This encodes CASSGGLSPDTQYF. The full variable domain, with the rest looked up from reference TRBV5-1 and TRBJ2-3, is KAGVTQTPRYLIKTRGQQVTLSCSPISGHRSVSWYQQTPGQGLQFLFEYFSETQRNKGNFPGRFSGRQFSNSRSEMNVSTLELGDSALYLCASSGGLSPDTQYFGPGTRLTVL.

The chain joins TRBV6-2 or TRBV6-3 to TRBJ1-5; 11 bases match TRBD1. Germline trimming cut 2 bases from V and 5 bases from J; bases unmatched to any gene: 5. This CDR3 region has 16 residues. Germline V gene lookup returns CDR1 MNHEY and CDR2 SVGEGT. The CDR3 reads CASSYLLGQGDQPQHF. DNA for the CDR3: TGTGCCAGCAGTTACCTCCTGGGACAGGGGGATCAGCCCCAGCATTTT.

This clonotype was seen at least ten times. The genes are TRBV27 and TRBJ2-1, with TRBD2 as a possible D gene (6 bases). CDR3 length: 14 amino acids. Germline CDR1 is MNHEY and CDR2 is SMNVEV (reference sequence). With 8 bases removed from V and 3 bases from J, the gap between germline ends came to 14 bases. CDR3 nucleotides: TGTGCCAGCCGCCCCGGGACTTACTACAATGAGCAGTTCTTC. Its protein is CASRPGTYYNEQFF.

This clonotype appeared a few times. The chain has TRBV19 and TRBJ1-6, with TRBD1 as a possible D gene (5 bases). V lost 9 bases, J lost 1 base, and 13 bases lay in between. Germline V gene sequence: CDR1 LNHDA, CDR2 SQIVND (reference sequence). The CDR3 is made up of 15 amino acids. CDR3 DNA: TGTGCCAGCCATCCCCGGGGGTCCTATAATTCACCCCTCCACTTT. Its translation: CASHPRGSYNSPLHF.

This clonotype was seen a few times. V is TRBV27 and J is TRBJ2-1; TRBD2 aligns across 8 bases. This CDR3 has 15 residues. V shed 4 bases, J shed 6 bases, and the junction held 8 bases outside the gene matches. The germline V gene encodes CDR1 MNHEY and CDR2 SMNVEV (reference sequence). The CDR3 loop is CASSSIGGAINEQFF. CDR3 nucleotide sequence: TGTGCCAGCAGTTCCATCGGGGGGGCTATCAATGAGCAGTTCTTC.

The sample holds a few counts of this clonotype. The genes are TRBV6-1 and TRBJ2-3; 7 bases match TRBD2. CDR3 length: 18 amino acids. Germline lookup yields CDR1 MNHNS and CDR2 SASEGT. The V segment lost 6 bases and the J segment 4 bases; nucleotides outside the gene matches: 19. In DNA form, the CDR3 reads TGTGCCAGCAGCAAAATGGCTAGCGGAAATACAGGAGCAGATACGCAGTATTTT. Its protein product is CASSKMASGNTGADTQYF.

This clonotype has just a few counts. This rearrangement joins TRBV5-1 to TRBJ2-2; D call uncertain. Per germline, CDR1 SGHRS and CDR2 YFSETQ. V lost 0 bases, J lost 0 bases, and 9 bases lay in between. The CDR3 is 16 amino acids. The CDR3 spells CASSLAVPSNTGELFF. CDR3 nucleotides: TGCGCCAGCAGCTTGGCCGTGCCTTCGAACACCGGGGAGCTGTTTTTT.

The CDR3 sequence: CASSPLQGRRGNYGYTF. The CDR3 bases are TGCGCCAGCAGCCCCCTACAGGGTAGGAGGGGTAACTATGGCTACACCTTC. The rearrangement uses TRBV4-1 and TRBJ1-2, with D maybe TRBD1 (6 bases). This CDR3 has 17 residues. V shed 4 bases and J shed 1 base, with 19 bases lying between them. Germline values: CDR1 MGHRA, CDR2 YSYEKL.

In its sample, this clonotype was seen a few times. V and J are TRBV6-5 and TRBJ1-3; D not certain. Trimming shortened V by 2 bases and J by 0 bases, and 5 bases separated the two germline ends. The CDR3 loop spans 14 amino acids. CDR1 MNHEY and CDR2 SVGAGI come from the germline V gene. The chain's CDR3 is CASSYTSSGNTIYF. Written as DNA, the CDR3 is TGTGCCAGCAGTTACACAAGCTCTGGAAACACCATATATTTT.

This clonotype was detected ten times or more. DNA for the CDR3: TGCGCCAGCAGCTTGACTGGCCGGAACACCGGGGAGCTGTTTTTT. Protein product: CASSLTGRNTGELFF. V usage is TRBV5-1 and J usage is TRBJ2-2; no clear D gene. The germline V gene has CDR1 SGHRS and CDR2 YFSETQ. Trimming stripped 1 base from V and 1 base from J, with 8 bases between. The CDR3 has 15 amino acids.

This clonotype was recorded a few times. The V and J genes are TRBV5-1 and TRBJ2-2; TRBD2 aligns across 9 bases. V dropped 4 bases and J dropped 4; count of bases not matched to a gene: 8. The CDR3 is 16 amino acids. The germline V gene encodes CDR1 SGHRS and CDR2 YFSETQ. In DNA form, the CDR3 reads TGCGCCAGCAGCGCAAAAAGCGGGGGGACCACCGGGGAGCTGTTTTTT. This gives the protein CASSAKSGGTTGELFF.

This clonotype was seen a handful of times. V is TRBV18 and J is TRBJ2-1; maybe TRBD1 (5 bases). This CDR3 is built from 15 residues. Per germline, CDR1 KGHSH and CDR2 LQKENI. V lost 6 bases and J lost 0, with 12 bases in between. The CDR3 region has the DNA TGTGCCAGCTCGGCTGACAGAAGCTCCTACAATGAGCAGTTCTTC. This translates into CASSADRSSYNEQFF.

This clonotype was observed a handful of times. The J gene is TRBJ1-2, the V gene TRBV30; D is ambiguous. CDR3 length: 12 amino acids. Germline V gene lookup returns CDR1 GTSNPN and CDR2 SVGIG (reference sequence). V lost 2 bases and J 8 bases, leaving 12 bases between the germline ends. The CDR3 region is CAWSPGGSGYTF. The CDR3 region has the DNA TGTGCCTGGAGTCCAGGAGGGTCAGGCTACACCTTC.

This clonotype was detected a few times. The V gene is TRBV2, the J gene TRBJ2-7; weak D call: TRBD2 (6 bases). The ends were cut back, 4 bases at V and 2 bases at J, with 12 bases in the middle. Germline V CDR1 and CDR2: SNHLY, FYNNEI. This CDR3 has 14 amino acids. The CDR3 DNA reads TGTGCCAGCAGTGCGTCGGGACTTACCTACGAGCAGTACTTC. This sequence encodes CASSASGLTYEQYF.

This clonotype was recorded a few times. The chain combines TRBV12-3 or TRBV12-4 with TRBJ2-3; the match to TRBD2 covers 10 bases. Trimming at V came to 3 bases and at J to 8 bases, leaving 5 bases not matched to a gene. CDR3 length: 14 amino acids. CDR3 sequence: CASSFRAGGTTQYF. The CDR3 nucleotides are TGTGCCAGCAGTTTTCGAGCGGGGGGGACTACGCAGTATTTT.

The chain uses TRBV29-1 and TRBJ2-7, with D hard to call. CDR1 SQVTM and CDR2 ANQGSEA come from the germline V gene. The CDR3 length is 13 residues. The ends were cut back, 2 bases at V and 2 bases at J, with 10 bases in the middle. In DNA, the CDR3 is TGCAGCGTTGAATCTGGAAAAACCTACGAGCAGTACTTC. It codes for CSVESGKTYEQYF.

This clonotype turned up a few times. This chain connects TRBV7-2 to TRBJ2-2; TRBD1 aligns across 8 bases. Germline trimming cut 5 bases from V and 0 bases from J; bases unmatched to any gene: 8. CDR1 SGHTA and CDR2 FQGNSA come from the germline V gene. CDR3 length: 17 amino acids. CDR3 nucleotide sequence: TGTGCCAGCAGCCCCGGGTGGGACAGGTCGAACACCGGGGAGCTGTTTTTT. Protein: CASSPGWDRSNTGELFF.